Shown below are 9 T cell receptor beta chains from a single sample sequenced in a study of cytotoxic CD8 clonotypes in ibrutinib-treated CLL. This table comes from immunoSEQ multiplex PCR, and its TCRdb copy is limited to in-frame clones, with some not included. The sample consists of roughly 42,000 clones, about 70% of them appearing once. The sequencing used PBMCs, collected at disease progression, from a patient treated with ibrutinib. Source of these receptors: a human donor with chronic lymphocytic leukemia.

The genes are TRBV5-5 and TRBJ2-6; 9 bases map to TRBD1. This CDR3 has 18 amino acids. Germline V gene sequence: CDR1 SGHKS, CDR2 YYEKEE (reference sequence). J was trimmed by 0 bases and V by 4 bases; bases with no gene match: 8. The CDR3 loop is CASSHGGTGLSGANVLTF. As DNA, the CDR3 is TGTGCCAGCAGCCACGGCGGGACAGGGCTCTCTGGGGCCAACGTCCTGACTTTC.

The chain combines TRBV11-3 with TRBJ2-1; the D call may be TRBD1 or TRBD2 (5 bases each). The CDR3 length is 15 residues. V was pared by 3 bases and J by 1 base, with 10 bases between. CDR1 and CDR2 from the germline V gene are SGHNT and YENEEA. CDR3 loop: CASSFGGVSYNEQFF. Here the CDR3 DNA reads TGTGCCAGCAGCTTTGGGGGAGTGTCCTACAATGAGCAGTTCTTC.

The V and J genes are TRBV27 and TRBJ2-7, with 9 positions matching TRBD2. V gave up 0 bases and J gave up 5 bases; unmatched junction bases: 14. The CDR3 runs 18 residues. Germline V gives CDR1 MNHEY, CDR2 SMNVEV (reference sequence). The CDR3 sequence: CASSLSQLRSGRFDEQYF. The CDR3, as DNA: TGTGCCAGCAGTTTATCCCAACTCCGAAGCGGGAGGTTCGACGAGCAGTACTTC.

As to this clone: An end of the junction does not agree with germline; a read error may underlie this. The CDR3 spells CASSLRLAGVTGELFF. The DNA for the CDR3 is TGTGCTAGCAGCCTACGACTAGCGGGAGTCACCGGGGAGCTGTTTTTT. The chain carries TRBV7-7 and TRBJ2-2; 12 positions match TRBD2. CDR1 is SSHAT, CDR2 FNYEAQ, per germline (reference sequence). This CDR3 has 16 amino acids.

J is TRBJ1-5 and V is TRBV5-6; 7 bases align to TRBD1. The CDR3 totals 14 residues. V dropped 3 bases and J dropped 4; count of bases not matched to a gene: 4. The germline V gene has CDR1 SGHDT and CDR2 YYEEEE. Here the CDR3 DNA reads TGTGCCAGCAGCTCGAACAGGGGAAATCAGCCCCAGCATTTT. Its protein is CASSSNRGNQPQHF.

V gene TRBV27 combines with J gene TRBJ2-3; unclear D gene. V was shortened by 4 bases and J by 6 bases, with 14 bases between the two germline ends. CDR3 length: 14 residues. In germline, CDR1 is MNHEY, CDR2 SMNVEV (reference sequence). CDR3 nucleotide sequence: TGTGCCAGCAGTTACTCCCCTAGGGTGGATACGCAGTATTTT. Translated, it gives CASSYSPRVDTQYF.

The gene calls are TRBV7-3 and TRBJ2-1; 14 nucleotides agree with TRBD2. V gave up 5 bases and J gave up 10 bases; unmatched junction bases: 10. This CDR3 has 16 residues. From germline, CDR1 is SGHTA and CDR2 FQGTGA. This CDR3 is CASSPDRLAGGEEQFF. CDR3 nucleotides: TGTGCCAGCAGCCCCGACCGACTAGCGGGAGGGGAGGAGCAGTTCTTC.

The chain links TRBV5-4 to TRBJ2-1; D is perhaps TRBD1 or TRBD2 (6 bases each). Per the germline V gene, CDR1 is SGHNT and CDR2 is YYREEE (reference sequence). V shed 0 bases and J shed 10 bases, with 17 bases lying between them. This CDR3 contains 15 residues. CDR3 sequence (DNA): TGTGCCAGCAGCTTGGGACTAGAGGGGGTAAGGGAGCAGTTCTTC. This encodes CASSLGLEGVREQFF.

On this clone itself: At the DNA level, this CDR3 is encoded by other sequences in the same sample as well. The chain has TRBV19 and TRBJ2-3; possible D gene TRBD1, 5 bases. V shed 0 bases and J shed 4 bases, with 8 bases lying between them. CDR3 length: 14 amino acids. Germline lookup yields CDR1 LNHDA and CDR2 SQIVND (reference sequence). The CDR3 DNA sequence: TGTGCCAGTAGTATAGATCCAGGGTCAGATACGCAGTATTTT. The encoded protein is CASSIDPGSDTQYF. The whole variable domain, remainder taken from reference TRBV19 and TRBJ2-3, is DGGITQSPKYLFRKEGQNVTLSCEQNLNHDAMYWYRQDPGQGLRLIYYSQIVNDFQKGDIAEGYSVSREKKESFPLTVTSAQKNPTAFYLCASSIDPGSDTQYFGPGTRLTVL.